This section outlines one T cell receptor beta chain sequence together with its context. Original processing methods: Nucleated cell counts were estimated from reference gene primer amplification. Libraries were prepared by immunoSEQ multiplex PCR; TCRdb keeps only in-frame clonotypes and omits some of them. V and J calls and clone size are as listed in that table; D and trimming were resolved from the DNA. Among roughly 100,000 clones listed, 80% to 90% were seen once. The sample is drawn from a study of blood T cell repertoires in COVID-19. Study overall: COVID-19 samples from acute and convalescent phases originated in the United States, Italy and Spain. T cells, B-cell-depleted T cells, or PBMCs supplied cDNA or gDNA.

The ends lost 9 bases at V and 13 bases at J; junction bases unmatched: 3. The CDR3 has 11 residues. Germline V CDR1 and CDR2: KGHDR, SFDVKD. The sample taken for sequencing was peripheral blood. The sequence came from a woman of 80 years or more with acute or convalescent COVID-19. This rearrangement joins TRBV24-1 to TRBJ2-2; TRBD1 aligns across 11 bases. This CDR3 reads CATGQGAGLFF. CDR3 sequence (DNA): TGTGCCACCGGACAGGGGGCAGGGCTGTTTTTT.